The rows below give T cell receptor beta chains drawn from one sample of a study of blood T cell repertoires in COVID-19. The repertoire was sequenced with immunoSEQ multiplex PCR; TCRdb's copy has only in-frame clones and lacks some. The table has roughly 8,600 clones, 84% seen once. The sample taken for sequencing was peripheral blood. These receptors were obtained from a human donor with active COVID-19. The donor label of this sample is uncertain. CDR3s include the opening cysteine and the closing phenylalanine or tryptophan. The D gene is left open where the match is weak. Some rows mark clone size as missing; the rest say once, few, many or name a class of expanded clone.

V gene: TRBV28; D gene: TRBD2; clone size: -; J gene: TRBJ2-1; CDR3 DNA: TGTGCCAGCAGTTTACTAACTAGCGGGGCAGACAATGAGCAGTTCTTC; CDR3 protein: CASSLLTSGADNEQFF
V gene: TRBV15; D gene: -; clone size: -; J gene: TRBJ2-5; CDR3 DNA: TGTGCCACCAGCAGAGGTTACCGGGAGACCCAGTACTTC; CDR3 protein: CATSRGYRETQYF
V gene: TRBV5-1; D gene: TRBD1; clone size: -; J gene: TRBJ2-5; CDR3 DNA: TGCGCCAGCAGGCAAACTCCTACAGGGGAAGAGACCCAGTACTTC; CDR3 protein: CASRQTPTGEETQYF
V gene: TRBV7-3; D gene: -; clone size: -; J gene: TRBJ2-1; CDR3 DNA: TGTGCCAGCAGCTTAATGGCGTCGGGGTTGTTAAATGAGCAGTTCTTC; CDR3 protein: CASSLMASGLLNEQFF
V gene: TRBV27; D gene: -; clone size: -; J gene: TRBJ2-1; CDR3 DNA: TGTGCCAGCGGGGGGACTTATTCTAATGAGCAGTTCTTC; CDR3 protein: CASGGTYSNEQFF
V gene: TRBV4-3; D gene: TRBD2; clone size: -; J gene: TRBJ2-4; CDR3 DNA: TGCGCCAGCAGCCAAGGACTAGCGGGACCAGCCAAAAACATTCAGTACTTC; CDR3 protein: CASSQGLAGPAKNIQYF
V gene: TRBV19; D gene: -; clone size: -; J gene: TRBJ2-5; CDR3 DNA: TGTGCCAGTAGTCCCCGAAGGGGCGGCGAGACCCAGTACTTC; CDR3 protein: CASSPRRGGETQYF
V gene: TRBV6-4; D gene: TRBD1; clone size: -; J gene: TRBJ2-6; CDR3 DNA: TGTGCCAGCACTCTCTACAGGGGGAACGGGGCCAACGTCCTGACTTTC; CDR3 protein: CASTLYRGNGANVLTF
V gene: TRBV5-6; D gene: -; clone size: -; J gene: TRBJ1-4; CDR3 DNA: TGTGCCAGCAGCTTTGCAGGGGCTCTTTCAACTAATGAAAAACTGTTTTTT; CDR3 protein: CASSFAGALSTNEKLFF
V gene: TRBV6-5; D gene: -; clone size: -; J gene: TRBJ1-2; CDR3 DNA: TGTGCCAGCACCAGGACTCCCGAAGGAGGCTATGGCTACACCTTC; CDR3 protein: CASTRTPEGGYGYTF
V gene: TRBV30; D gene: TRBD1; clone size: -; J gene: TRBJ2-3; CDR3 DNA: TGTGCCTGGAGAGCCGGGGACAGGGTGGCAGATACGCAGTATTTT; CDR3 protein: CAWRAGDRVADTQYF
V gene: TRBV21-1; D gene: -; clone size: large; J gene: TRBJ1-3; CDR3 DNA: TGTGCCAGCAGCATAAAGAGGGACTCTGGAAACACCATATATTTT; CDR3 protein: CASSIKRDSGNTIYF
V gene: TRBV18; D gene: TRBD2; clone size: once; J gene: TRBJ2-7; CDR3 DNA: TGTGCCAGCTCACCGGGAGGGGACGAGCAGTACTTC; CDR3 protein: CASSPGGDEQYF
V gene: TRBV4-3; D gene: -; clone size: -; J gene: TRBJ2-6; CDR3 DNA: TGCGCCAGCAGCCAAGAAGAGGGCACCGGGGCCAACGTCCTGACTTTC; CDR3 protein: CASSQEEGTGANVLTF
V gene: TRBV21-1; D gene: -; clone size: -; J gene: TRBJ2-5; CDR3 DNA: TGTGCCAGCAGCAAGGGGAGCAGGTTCGGGGAGACCCAGTACTTC; CDR3 protein: CASSKGSRFGETQYF
V gene: TRBV7-9; D gene: TRBD2; clone size: -; J gene: TRBJ2-1; CDR3 DNA: TGTGCCAGCAGCCCTCAACTAGCGGGATCCTACAATGAGCAGTTCTTC; CDR3 protein: CASSPQLAGSYNEQFF
V gene: TRBV27; D gene: TRBD1; clone size: -; J gene: TRBJ1-1; CDR3 DNA: TGTGCCAGCGTTGAACCGAGACAGGGTTTAATCAGGATGAACACTGAAGCTTTCTTT; CDR3 protein: CASVEPRQGLIRMNTEAFF
V gene: TRBV2; D gene: TRBD2; clone size: few; J gene: TRBJ2-7; CDR3 DNA: TGTGCCAGCAGTGAAGCCCGGCTAGCGGGAGAAGGCGAGCAGTACTTC; CDR3 protein: CASSEARLAGEGEQYF
V gene: TRBV9; D gene: TRBD1; clone size: -; J gene: TRBJ2-2; CDR3 DNA: TGTGCCAGCAGCGTAGGCGGGACAGGCCTCTTCGGGGAGCTGTTTTTT; CDR3 protein: CASSVGGTGLFGELFF
V gene: TRBV6-6; D gene: -; clone size: -; J gene: TRBJ2-1; CDR3 DNA: TGTGCCAGCGTCGGGGGAGGTTCCTACAATGAGCAGTTCTTC; CDR3 protein: CASVGGGSYNEQFF
V gene: TRBV15; D gene: TRBD2; clone size: -; J gene: TRBJ2-4; CDR3 DNA: TGTGCCACCAGCAGACTAGGACTAGCGGGACTTAACATTCAGTACTTC; CDR3 protein: CATSRLGLAGLNIQYF
V gene: TRBV6-6; D gene: -; clone size: -; J gene: TRBJ2-2; CDR3 DNA: TGTGCCAGCAGTCATCCTCCCGAGCCGGACACCGGGGAGCTGTTTTTT; CDR3 protein: CASSHPPEPDTGELFF
V gene: TRBV6-2/TRBV6-3; D gene: TRBD2; clone size: -; J gene: TRBJ2-5; CDR3 DNA: TGTGCCAGCAGTGTTTTAGCGGGTCGCGGGACCCAGTACTTC; CDR3 protein: CASSVLAGRGTQYF
V gene: TRBV4-2; D gene: -; clone size: -; J gene: TRBJ2-7; CDR3 DNA: TGTGCCAGCAGCCAAGATTCCCCCTCCCGCGGGACGGTCTGGGAGCAGTACTTC; CDR3 protein: CASSQDSPSRGTVWEQYF
V gene: TRBV29-1; D gene: TRBD2; clone size: -; J gene: TRBJ2-1; CDR3 DNA: TGCAGCGTTGGCGCGGGAGGTGCGAATGAGCAGTTCTTC; CDR3 protein: CSVGAGGANEQFF